Listed below are T cell receptor beta chains from one sample, sequenced in a study of immune evolution from preneoplasia to lung adenocarcinoma. The method was immunoSEQ multiplex PCR; TCRdb's version includes in-frame clones alone and lacks a portion of them. Here the sample spans about 9,600 clones, 75% to 80% being singletons. Sequenced material: FFPE minimally invasive lung adenocarcinoma tissue. These receptors were taken from a person aged 65 to 85 with lung adenocarcinoma. CDR3s include the opening cysteine and the closing phenylalanine or tryptophan. The D gene is left open where the match is weak. Some rows mark clone size as missing; the rest say once, few, many or name a class of expanded clone.

cdr3_aa cdr3_nt clone_size j_call d_call v_call
CSVAGTAIVGYTF TGCAGCGTTGCGGGGACAGCAATTGTTGGCTACACCTTC . TRBJ1-2 TRBD1 TRBV29-1
CASSLGLEHIQYF TGTGCCAGCAGCTTGGGCCTGGAGCACATTCAGTACTTC few TRBJ2-4 . TRBV5-4
CASSEGPWDNEKLFF TGTGCCAGCAGTGAAGGCCCGTGGGATAATGAAAAACTGTTTTTT . TRBJ1-4 . TRBV2
CASRLNRVNYGYTF TGTGCCAGCCGCCTAAACAGGGTGAACTATGGCTACACCTTC . TRBJ1-2 . TRBV2
CASRPGAFF TGTGCCAGCCGCCCGGGAGCTTTCTTT . TRBJ1-1 . TRBV6-1
CASSSFWGTEAFF TGTGCCAGCAGCTCGTTTTGGGGAACTGAAGCTTTCTTT . TRBJ1-1 . TRBV7-3
CASSTQGANTGELFF TGTGCCAGCAGCACTCAGGGGGCGAACACCGGGGAGCTGTTTTTT . TRBJ2-2 TRBD1 TRBV7-3
CASSVVPDFGGPYNEQFF TGTGCCAGCAGCGTAGTTCCCGACTTCGGAGGTCCCTACAATGAGCAGTTCTTC . TRBJ2-1 . TRBV9
CASSRTGDRYTF TGTGCCAGTAGCAGGACAGGGGATCGCTACACCTTC . TRBJ1-2 TRBD1 TRBV19
CACRGPTEAFF TGTGCCTGCAGGGGGCCCACTGAAGCTTTCTTT . TRBJ1-1 TRBD1 TRBV30
CASSLAGGEYEQYF TGTGCCAGCAGCTTAGCAGGGGGGGAATACGAGCAGTACTTC . TRBJ2-7 . TRBV7-2